This entry lists 31 T cell receptor beta chains sequenced from one sample in a study of neoadjuvant anti-PD-1 for oral cavity cancer. Documented time point: after neoadjuvant nivolumab, at surgical resection. Clones were read by immunoSEQ multiplex PCR, and TCRdb kept only the in-frame ones, dropping some. The sample has 55,000 to 75,000 clones, roughly nine tenths seen once; the top ten hold roughly 2.9%. This specimen was PBMCs, taken after nivolumab (anti-PD-1) treatment. All receptors come from a person aged 35-80 years with oral cavity squamous cell carcinoma.

The chain combines TRBV10-3 with TRBJ2-7; 7 bases line up with TRBD1. V lost 2 bases, J lost 0 bases, and 10 bases stayed unmatched. Germline CDR1 is ENHRY and CDR2 is SYGVKD. The CDR3 totals 17 residues. The DNA for the CDR3 is TGTGCCATCAGTGAGACCCTAACAGGGGAGAGCTCCTACGAGCAGTACTTC. The encoded protein is CAISETLTGESSYEQYF.

This clone occurred a few times. The chain has TRBV4-2 and TRBJ1-6, with a possible D match to TRBD1 (6 bases). The CDR3 is 17 amino acids. Germline-derived CDR1 and CDR2 are LGHNA and YNFKEQ. Trimming shortened V by 0 bases and J by 7 bases, and 16 bases separated the two germline ends. CDR3 in amino acids: CASSQDLGGTSNSPLHF. The CDR3 DNA sequence: TGTGCCAGCAGCCAAGATCTAGGGGGAACTTCCAATTCACCCCTCCACTTT.

The V gene is TRBV5-5, the J gene TRBJ1-4; D call uncertain. V was cut by 0 bases and J by 7 bases, with 7 bases left in between. Per germline, CDR1 SGHKS and CDR2 YYEKEE (reference sequence). The CDR3 is 13 amino acids. The CDR3 here is CASSLGPLEKLFF. In DNA, the CDR3 is TGTGCCAGCAGCTTGGGCCCCCTTGAAAAACTGTTTTTT.

This clone was recorded a few times. The chain has TRBV7-3 and TRBJ2-1, with 8 bases lining up with TRBD2. V was clipped by 1 base and J by 2 bases; unmatched bases: 4. The CDR3 sequence is 16 residues long. Looked up from germline, CDR1 is SGHTA and CDR2 is FQGTGA. This CDR3 reads CASSLRAGVTYNEQFF. CDR3 in DNA: TGTGCCAGCAGCTTAAGAGCGGGGGTCACCTACAATGAGCAGTTCTTC.

A note on this clone: Other DNA variants within this sample encode the same CDR3. The genes are TRBV6-5 and TRBJ1-1; 10 nucleotides match TRBD1. The V gene's germline CDR1 is MNHEY and CDR2 SVGAGI. The CDR3 sequence is 15 residues long. Losses at the gene ends were 1 base for V and 5 bases for J; bases not matched to a gene: 4. The CDR3 loop reads CASSYWDRGLTEAFF. CDR3 DNA sequence: TGTGCCAGCAGTTACTGGGACAGGGGTTTGACTGAAGCTTTCTTT.

The V gene is TRBV7-9, the J gene TRBJ1-2; D gene ambiguous. CDR1 is SEHNR, CDR2 FQNEAQ, per germline (reference sequence). The CDR3 loop spans 14 amino acids. The V end lost 0 bases, the J end lost 2 bases, and 7 bases lay between the germline ends. For the CDR3, the DNA is TGTGCCAGCAGCTTAGCAGCGATCAACTATGGCTACACCTTC. Residues: CASSLAAINYGYTF.

This chain joins TRBV5-1 and TRBJ2-1; 9 bases are a match to TRBD2. This CDR3 is 16 amino acids long. Germline lookup yields CDR1 SGHRS and CDR2 YFSETQ. After removal of 0 bases from V and 8 bases from J, the junction contained 9 bases not matched to a gene. CDR3 residues: CASSLENSGSVDEQFF. In nucleotides, the CDR3 is TGCGCCAGCAGCTTGGAAAATAGCGGGAGTGTTGATGAGCAGTTCTTC.

The genes are TRBV6-5 and TRBJ2-3; D is uncertain. Germline V lookup: CDR1 MNHEY, CDR2 SVGAGI. Trimming took off 0 bases at V and 4 bases at J, with 5 bases between the two ends. This CDR3 has 13 residues. This CDR3 is CASSYSTADTQYF. As DNA, the CDR3 is TGTGCCAGCAGTTACTCGACTGCAGATACGCAGTATTTT.

The rearrangement uses TRBV28 and TRBJ1-2, with unresolved D. V was shortened by 2 bases and J by 2 bases, with 3 bases between the two germline ends. The CDR3 has 12 amino acids. CDR1 is MDHEN and CDR2 is SYDVKM in the germline V gene. The CDR3 coding sequence is TGTGCCAGCAGTTTACAGAACTATGGCTACACCTTC. Its translation: CASSLQNYGYTF.

The rearrangement joins TRBV11-1 to TRBJ1-3; D perhaps matches TRBD1 (6 bases). Trimming removed 3 bases from V and 3 bases from J, with 15 bases in between. The CDR3 is made up of 16 amino acids. Germline V gene lookup returns CDR1 SGHAT and CDR2 FQDESV (reference sequence). This CDR3 is CASSFDRQGSGNTIYF. The CDR3 DNA reads as TGTGCCAGCAGCTTCGACCGGCAGGGGAGTGGAAACACCATATATTTT.

The chain couples TRBV9 to TRBJ2-5, with no clear D. CDR3 length equals 14 residues. V was trimmed by 0 bases and J by 5 bases, leaving 11 bases between them. CDR1 and CDR2 (germline): SGDLS, YYNGEE. CDR3 sequence reads: CASSVGNTPETQYF. For the CDR3, the DNA is TGTGCCAGCAGCGTAGGAAATACCCCGGAGACCCAGTACTTC.

The V gene is TRBV9, the J gene TRBJ2-7; D is possibly TRBD1 (5 bases). From germline, CDR1 is SGDLS and CDR2 YYNGEE. Trimming cost V 0 bases and J 1 base, with 20 bases left between them. The CDR3 has 18 residues. The CDR3 coding sequence is TGTGCCAGCAGCGTAGCTCCCAGACCCCTTACAGGTTCCTACGAGCAGTACTTC. Residues: CASSVAPRPLTGSYEQYF.

The rearrangement joins TRBV9 to TRBJ1-3; D gene uncertain. Germline values: CDR1 SGDLS, CDR2 YYNGEE. V gave up 1 base and J gave up 3 bases, with 8 bases separating them. This CDR3 has 14 amino acids. The CDR3 reads CASSVRTGGNTIYF. The CDR3 region has the DNA TGTGCCAGCAGCGTACGGACCGGTGGAAACACCATATATTTT.

The chain carries TRBV30 and TRBJ2-7; D is perhaps TRBD1 (5 bases). CDR3 length: 14 residues. V was pared by 3 bases and J by 4 bases, with 16 bases between. From germline, CDR1 is GTSNPN and CDR2 SVGIG (reference sequence). The CDR3 region has the DNA TGTGCCTGGAGGCAACAGGTAGGAAGGTACGAGCAGTACTTC. This codes for CAWRQQVGRYEQYF.

As to this clone: Different DNA sequences within this sample yield the same CDR3. V gene TRBV30 combines with J gene TRBJ1-5; D unresolved. The V gene's germline CDR1 is GTSNPN and CDR2 SVGIG (reference sequence). Between the trimmed V and J ends, which lost 0 bases and 5 bases, there was a span of 8 bases. This CDR3 is built from 13 residues. CDR3 sequence (DNA): TGTGCCTGGAGTGTAGCTGGCGATCAGCCCCAGCATTTT. It yields the protein CAWSVAGDQPQHF. The variable domain in full, with the rest retrieved from reference TRBV30 and TRBJ1-5, is SQTIHQWPATLVQPVGSPLSLECTVEGTSNPNLYWYRQAAGRGLQLLFYSVGIGQISSEVPQNLSASRPQDRQFILSSKKLLLSDSGFYLCAWSVAGDQPQHFGDGTRLSIL.

The CDR3 DNA follows: TGCGCCAGCAGTGAATACCAAGACTATGGCTACACCTTC. It codes for CASSEYQDYGYTF. V usage is TRBV10-1 and J usage is TRBJ1-2; D gene uncertain. V was pared by 3 bases and J by 3 bases, with 8 bases between. This CDR3 is built from 13 residues. Germline CDR1 WNHNN, CDR2 SYGVQD (reference sequence).

The genes are TRBV5-5 and TRBJ2-1, with D perhaps matching TRBD2 (6 bases). V gave up 0 bases and J gave up 8 bases, with 9 bases separating them. The CDR3 sequence is 13 residues long. The germline gives CDR1 SGHKS, CDR2 YYEKEE (reference sequence). CDR3 DNA: TGTGCCAGCAGCTTGGCCGGGAGATATGAGCAGTTCTTC. Translation: CASSLAGRYEQFF.

This chain connects TRBV7-2 to TRBJ2-1, with 13 nucleotides matching TRBD2. There are 18 residues in the CDR3. CDR1 and CDR2 (germline): SGHTA, FQGNSA. Trimming cost V 1 base and J 2 bases; bases outside gene matches: 5. The CDR3 is CASSLDPGLAGAYNEQFF. The DNA of the CDR3 is TGTGCCAGCAGCTTAGACCCAGGACTAGCGGGAGCCTACAATGAGCAGTTCTTC.

This clone came up once. The chain combines TRBV7-9 with TRBJ1-2; D gene uncertain. The CDR3 extends over 13 amino acids. The V gene lost 3 bases and the J gene lost 7 bases, with 12 bases spanning the gap. Germline V CDR1 and CDR2: SEHNR, FQNEAQ (reference sequence). CDR3 bases: TGTGCCAGCAGCTTCGAGTTTGGGGTTGGCTACACCTTC. Its translation: CASSFEFGVGYTF.

The chain couples TRBV15 to TRBJ1-3; 7 bases match TRBD1. Germline values: CDR1 LNHNV, CDR2 YYDKDF (reference sequence). V shed 3 bases, J shed 0 bases, and the junction held 2 bases outside the gene matches. There are 15 residues in the CDR3. CDR3 sequence (DNA): TGTGCCACCAGCAGCGACAGGGCCTCTGGAAACACCATATATTTT. Protein product: CATSSDRASGNTIYF.

This chain connects TRBV13 to TRBJ2-7, with 7 bases fitting TRBD2. Unmatched junction bases numbered 11, after V lost 2 bases and J lost 4 bases. The CDR3 has 16 residues. Germline V lookup: CDR1 PRHDT, CDR2 FYEKMQ (reference sequence). The CDR3 is CASSLLGSGTGYEQYF. As DNA, the CDR3 is TGTGCCAGCAGCTTATTAGGGAGCGGGACGGGGTACGAGCAGTACTTC.

The chain is built from TRBV2 and TRBJ1-2; D gene ambiguous. Germline CDR1 reads SNHLY; CDR2 reads FYNNEI. Trimming pared 4 bases from V and 7 bases from J, leaving 16 bases between. The CDR3 sequence is 14 residues long. DNA for the CDR3: TGTGCCAGCAGTGGGTACCTCCCCGACTCTGGCTACACCTTC. This codes for CASSGYLPDSGYTF.

This chain links TRBV5-1 with TRBJ1-1, with a weak D call TRBD1 (6 bases). The CDR3 has 14 residues. CDR1 and CDR2 from the germline V gene are SGHRS and YFSETQ. Deletions cut 4 bases from V and 4 bases from J, with 14 bases between. CDR3 bases: TGCGCCAGCAGCCAGGGACATGTGGGCACTGAAGCTTTCTTT. It encodes CASSQGHVGTEAFF.

This chain links TRBV19 with TRBJ1-5; D is possibly TRBD1 (5 bases). The CDR3 loop spans 15 amino acids. Germline V CDR1 and CDR2: LNHDA, SQIVND (reference sequence). The V and J ends lost 7 bases and 4 bases respectively, with 17 bases between them. The CDR3 region has the DNA TGTGCCAGTACCTTAACCTGGGGCGTTAATCAGCCCCAGCATTTT. Amino acid sequence: CASTLTWGVNQPQHF. Variable domain in full (rest from reference TRBV19 and TRBJ1-5): DGGITQSPKYLFRKEGQNVTLSCEQNLNHDAMYWYRQDPGQGLRLIYYSQIVNDFQKGDIAEGYSVSREKKESFPLTVTSAQKNPTAFYLCASTLTWGVNQPQHFGDGTRLSIL.

The V gene is TRBV23-1, the J gene TRBJ1-5; D remains unclear. TRBV23-1 falls under the ORF class, with uncertain function. The length of the CDR3 is 19 residues. Trimming took off 5 bases at V and 1 base at J, with 24 bases between the two ends. This chain's CDR3 is CASSSYRGWSICSNQPQHF. Here the CDR3 DNA reads TGCGCCAGCAGTTCGTATAGAGGGTGGTCTATTTGCAGCAATCAGCCCCAGCATTTT.

This chain uses TRBV5-4 with TRBJ2-2; TRBD1 agrees at 9 bases. Germline V gene lookup returns CDR1 SGHNT and CDR2 YYREEE (reference sequence). CDR3 length equals 16 residues. Trimming took 4 bases from V and 2 from J; bases not matched to a gene: 6. The CDR3 sequence: CASSQATGGNTGELFF. CDR3 DNA sequence: TGTGCCAGCAGCCAAGCCACAGGGGGCAACACCGGGGAGCTGTTTTTT.

The CDR3 loop is CASSQDRPNIQYF. For the CDR3, the DNA is TGTGCCAGCAGCCAAGACCGGCCAAACATTCAGTACTTC. The J gene is TRBJ2-4, the V gene TRBV4-2; no definite D call. Germline V gives CDR1 LGHNA, CDR2 YNFKEQ. The CDR3 is 13 amino acids. The V end lost 0 bases, the J end lost 6 bases, and 6 bases lay between the germline ends.

This clone was detected only once. The chain couples TRBV19 to TRBJ1-2, with TRBD1 identical over 9 bases. CDR3 length: 16 residues. J was trimmed by 4 bases and V by 5 bases; bases with no gene match: 11. Per germline, CDR1 LNHDA and CDR2 SQIVND (reference sequence). The CDR3 bases are TGTGCCAGTAGTTTCTCCCGGACAGGGGCCGCCTATGGCTACACCTTC. Translated: CASSFSRTGAAYGYTF.

The CDR3: CASINSNYGYTF. The DNA for the CDR3 is TGTGCCAGCATCAACAGCAACTATGGCTACACCTTC. This rearrangement joins TRBV2 to TRBJ1-2; D unclear. CDR3 length: 12 residues. V lost 7 bases and J lost 2, with 8 bases in between. Germline CDR1 and CDR2: SNHLY and FYNNEI. Drawing the rest from reference TRBV2 and TRBJ1-2, the complete variable domain is EPEVTQTPSHQVTQMGQEVILRCVPISNHLYFYWYRQILGQKVEFLVSFYNNEISEKSEIFDDQFSVERPDGSNFTLKIRSTKLEDSAMYFCASINSNYGYTFGSGTRLTVV.

V is TRBV30 and J is TRBJ2-1; 13 nucleotides align to TRBD2. V dropped 3 bases and J dropped 6; count of bases not matched to a gene: 5. There are 15 residues in the CDR3. The V gene's germline CDR1 is GTSNPN and CDR2 SVGIG (reference sequence). CDR3 nucleotides: TGTGCCTGGAGCGTCGGGACTAGCGGGACCAATGAGCAGTTCTTC. Translating it yields CAWSVGTSGTNEQFF.

The chain is built from TRBV6-5 and TRBJ2-1; 8 nucleotides agree with TRBD2. J lost 8 bases, V lost 7 bases, and 13 bases had no gene match. CDR1 and CDR2 from the germline V gene are MNHEY and SVGAGI. The length of the CDR3 is 15 residues. The chain's CDR3 is CASTDTGGAADEQFF. CDR3 DNA: TGTGCCAGCACCGACACGGGGGGGGCGGCTGATGAGCAGTTCTTC.